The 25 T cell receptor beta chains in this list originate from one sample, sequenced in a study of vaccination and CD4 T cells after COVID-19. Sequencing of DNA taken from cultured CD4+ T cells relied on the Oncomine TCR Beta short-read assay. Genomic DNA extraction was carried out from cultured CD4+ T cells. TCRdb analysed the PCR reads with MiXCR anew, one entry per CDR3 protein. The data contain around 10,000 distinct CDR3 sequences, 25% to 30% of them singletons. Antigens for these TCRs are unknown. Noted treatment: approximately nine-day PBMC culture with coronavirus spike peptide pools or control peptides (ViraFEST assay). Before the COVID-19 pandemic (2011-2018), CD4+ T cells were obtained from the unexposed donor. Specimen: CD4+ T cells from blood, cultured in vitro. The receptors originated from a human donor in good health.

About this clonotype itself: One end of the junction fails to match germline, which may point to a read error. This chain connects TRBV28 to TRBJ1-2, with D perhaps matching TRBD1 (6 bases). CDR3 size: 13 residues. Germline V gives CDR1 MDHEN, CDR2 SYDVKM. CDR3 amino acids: CVSSFQGFYSYTF. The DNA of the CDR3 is TGTGTCAGCAGTTTTCAGGGGTTCTATAGCTACACCTTC.

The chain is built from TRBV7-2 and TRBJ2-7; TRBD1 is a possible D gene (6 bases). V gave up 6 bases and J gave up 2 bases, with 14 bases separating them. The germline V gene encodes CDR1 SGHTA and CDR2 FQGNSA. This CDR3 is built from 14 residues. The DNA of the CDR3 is TGTGCCAGCAGACGCGACAGGTTTACCTACGAGCAGTACTTC. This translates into CASRRDRFTYEQYF.

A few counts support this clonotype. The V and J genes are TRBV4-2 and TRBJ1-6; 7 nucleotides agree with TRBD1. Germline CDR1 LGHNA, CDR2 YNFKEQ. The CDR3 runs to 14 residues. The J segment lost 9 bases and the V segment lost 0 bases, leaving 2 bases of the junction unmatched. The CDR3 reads CASSQENRGSPLHF. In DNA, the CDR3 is TGTGCCAGCAGCCAAGAGAACAGGGGTTCACCCCTCCACTTT.

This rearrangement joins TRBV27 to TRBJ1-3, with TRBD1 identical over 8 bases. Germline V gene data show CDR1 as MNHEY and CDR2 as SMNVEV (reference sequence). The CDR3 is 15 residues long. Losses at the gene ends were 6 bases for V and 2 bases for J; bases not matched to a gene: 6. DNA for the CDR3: TGTGCCAGCAGCTGGACAGGGTTAACTGGAAACACCATATATTTT. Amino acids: CASSWTGLTGNTIYF.

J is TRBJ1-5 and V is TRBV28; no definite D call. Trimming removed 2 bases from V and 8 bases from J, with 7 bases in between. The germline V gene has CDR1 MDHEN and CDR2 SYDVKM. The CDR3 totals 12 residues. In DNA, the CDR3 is TGTGCCAGCAGTTTAAACGGTAAGCCCCAGCATTTT. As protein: CASSLNGKPQHF.

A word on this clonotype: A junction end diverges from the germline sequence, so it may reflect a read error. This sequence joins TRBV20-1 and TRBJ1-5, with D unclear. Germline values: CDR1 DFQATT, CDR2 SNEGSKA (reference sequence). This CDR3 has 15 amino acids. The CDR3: CSTRDPTLSNQPQHF. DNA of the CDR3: TGCAGTACTAGAGATCCCACCCTTAGCAATCAGCCCCAGCATTTT.

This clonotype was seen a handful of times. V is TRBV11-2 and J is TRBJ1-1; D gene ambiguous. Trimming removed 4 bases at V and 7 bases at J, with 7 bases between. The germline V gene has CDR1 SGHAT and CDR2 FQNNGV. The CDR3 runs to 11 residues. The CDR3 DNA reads TGTGCCAGCAGCTCGTTAAATGAAGCTTTCTTT. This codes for CASSSLNEAFF. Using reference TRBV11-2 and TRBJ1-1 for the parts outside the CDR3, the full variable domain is EAGVAQSPRYKIIEKRQSVAFWCNPISGHATLYWYQQILGQGPKLLIQFQNNGVVDDSQLPKDRFSAERLKGVDSTLKIQPAKLEDSAVYLCASSSLNEAFFGQGTRLTVV.

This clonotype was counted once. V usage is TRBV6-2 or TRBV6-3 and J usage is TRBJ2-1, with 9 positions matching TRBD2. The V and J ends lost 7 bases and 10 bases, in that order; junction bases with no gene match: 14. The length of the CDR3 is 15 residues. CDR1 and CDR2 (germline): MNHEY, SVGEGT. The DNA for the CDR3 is TGTGCCAGCACCCTGACTAGCGGAGACCTCTCCGAGCAGTTCTTC. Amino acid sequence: CASTLTSGDLSEQFF.

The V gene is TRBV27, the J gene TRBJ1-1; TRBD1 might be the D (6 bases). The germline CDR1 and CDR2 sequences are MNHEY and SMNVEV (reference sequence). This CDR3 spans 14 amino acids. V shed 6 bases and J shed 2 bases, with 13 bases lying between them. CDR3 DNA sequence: TGTGCCAGCAGCAGCAGGGGACCAAACACTGAAGCTTTCTTT. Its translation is CASSSRGPNTEAFF.

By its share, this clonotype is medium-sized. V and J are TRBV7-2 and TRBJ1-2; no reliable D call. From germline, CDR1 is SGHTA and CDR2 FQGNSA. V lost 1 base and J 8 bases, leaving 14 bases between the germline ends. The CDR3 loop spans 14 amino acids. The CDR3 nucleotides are TGTGCCAGCAGCTTAGGGCCGCATTCGGGCGGCTACACCTTC. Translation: CASSLGPHSGGYTF.

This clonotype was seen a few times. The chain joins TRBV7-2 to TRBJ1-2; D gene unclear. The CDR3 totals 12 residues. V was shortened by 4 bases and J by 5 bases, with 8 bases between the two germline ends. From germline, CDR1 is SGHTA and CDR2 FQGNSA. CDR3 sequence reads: CASSSGTYGYTF. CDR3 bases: TGTGCCAGCAGCTCTGGAACTTATGGCTACACCTTC.

This CDR3 reads CASRKASGRSDTQYF. CDR3 nucleotides: TGTGCCAGCAGGAAAGCTAGCGGCCGCTCAGATACGCAGTATTTT. The rearrangement links TRBV7-2 to TRBJ2-3; 7 bases match TRBD2. Germline V gene lookup returns CDR1 SGHTA and CDR2 FQGNSA. The ends lost 6 bases at V and 4 bases at J; junction bases unmatched: 10. The CDR3 has 15 amino acids.

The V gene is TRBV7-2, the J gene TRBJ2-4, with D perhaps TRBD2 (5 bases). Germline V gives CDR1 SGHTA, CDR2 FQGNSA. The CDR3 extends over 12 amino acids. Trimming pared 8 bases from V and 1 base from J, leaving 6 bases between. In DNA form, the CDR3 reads TGTGCCAGCGGGGAGGCCAAAAACATTCAGTACTTC. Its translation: CASGEAKNIQYF.

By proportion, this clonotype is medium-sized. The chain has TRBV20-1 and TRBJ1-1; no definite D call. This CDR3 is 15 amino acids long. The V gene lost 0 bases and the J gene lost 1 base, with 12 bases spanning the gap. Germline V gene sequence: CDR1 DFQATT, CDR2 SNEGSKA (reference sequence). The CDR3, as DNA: TGCAGTGCTAGAGATCAGCGGGCTTGGAACACTGAAGCTTTCTTT. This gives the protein CSARDQRAWNTEAFF.

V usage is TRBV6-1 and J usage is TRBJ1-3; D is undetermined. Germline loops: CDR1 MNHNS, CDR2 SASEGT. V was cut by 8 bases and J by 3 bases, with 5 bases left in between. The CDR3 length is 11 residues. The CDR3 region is CASLLGNTIYF. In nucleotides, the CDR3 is TGTGCCAGCTTACTTGGAAACACCATATATTTT.

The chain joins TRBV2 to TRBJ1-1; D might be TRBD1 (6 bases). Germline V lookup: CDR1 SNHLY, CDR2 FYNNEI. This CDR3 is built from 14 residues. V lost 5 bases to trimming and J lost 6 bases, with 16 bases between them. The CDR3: CASSQVPGQSEAFF. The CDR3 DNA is TGTGCCAGCAGTCAAGTCCCCGGACAGTCTGAAGCTTTCTTT.

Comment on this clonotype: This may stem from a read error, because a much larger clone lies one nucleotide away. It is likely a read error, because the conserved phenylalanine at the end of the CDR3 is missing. The CDR3 bases are TGTGCCAGTAGTATACCGGGACAGTATTACGAGCAGTACTCC. This translates into CASSIPGQYYEQYS. The chain is built from TRBV19 and TRBJ2-7, with 7 bases identical to TRBD1. CDR1 LNHDA and CDR2 SQIVND come from the germline V gene (reference sequence). The CDR3 consists of 14 residues. Trimming at V came to 2 bases and at J to 4 bases, leaving 5 bases not matched to a gene.

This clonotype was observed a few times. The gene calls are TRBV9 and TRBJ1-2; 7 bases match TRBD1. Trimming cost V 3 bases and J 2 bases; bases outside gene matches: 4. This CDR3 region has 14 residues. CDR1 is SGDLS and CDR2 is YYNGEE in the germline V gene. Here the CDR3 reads CASSGGQRNYGYTF. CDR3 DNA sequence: TGTGCCAGCAGCGGGGGACAGAGGAACTATGGCTACACCTTC. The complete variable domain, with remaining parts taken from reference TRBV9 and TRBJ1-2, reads DSGVTQTPKHLITATGQRVTLRCSPRSGDLSVYWYQQSLDQGLQFLIQYYNGEERAKGNILERFSAQQFPDLHSELNLSSLELGDSALYFCASSGGQRNYGYTFGSGTRLTVV.

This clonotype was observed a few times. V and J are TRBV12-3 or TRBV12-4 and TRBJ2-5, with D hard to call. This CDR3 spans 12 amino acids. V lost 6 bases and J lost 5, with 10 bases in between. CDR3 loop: CASRLGSETQYF. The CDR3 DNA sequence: TGTGCCAGCAGGTTGGGTTCCGAGACCCAGTACTTC.

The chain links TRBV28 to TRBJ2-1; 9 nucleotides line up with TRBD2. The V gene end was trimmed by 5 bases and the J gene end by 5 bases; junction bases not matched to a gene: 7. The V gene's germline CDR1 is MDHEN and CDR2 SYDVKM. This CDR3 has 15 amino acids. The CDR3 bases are TGTGCCAGCAGTGAGAGCGGGAGGAAGGACAATGAGCAGTTCTTC. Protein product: CASSESGRKDNEQFF.

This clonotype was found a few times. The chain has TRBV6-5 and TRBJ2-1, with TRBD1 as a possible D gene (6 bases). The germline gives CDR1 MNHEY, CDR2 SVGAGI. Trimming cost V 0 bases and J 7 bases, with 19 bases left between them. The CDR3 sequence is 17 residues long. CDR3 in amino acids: CASSYSALGQGMNEQFF. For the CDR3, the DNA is TGTGCCAGCAGTTACTCTGCGCTTGGTCAGGGGATGAATGAGCAGTTCTTC.

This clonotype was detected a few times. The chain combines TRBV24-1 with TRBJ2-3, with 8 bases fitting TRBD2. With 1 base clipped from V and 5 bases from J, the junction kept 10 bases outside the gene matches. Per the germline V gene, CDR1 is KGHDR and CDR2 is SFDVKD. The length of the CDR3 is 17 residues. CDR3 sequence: CATSDFWASGGEDTQYF. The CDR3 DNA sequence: TGTGCCACCAGTGATTTTTGGGCGAGCGGGGGAGAAGATACGCAGTATTTT.

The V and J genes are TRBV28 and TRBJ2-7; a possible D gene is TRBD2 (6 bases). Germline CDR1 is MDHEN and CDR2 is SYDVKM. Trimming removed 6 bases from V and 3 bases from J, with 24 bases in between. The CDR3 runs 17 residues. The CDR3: CASSPPGTPRVVYEQYF. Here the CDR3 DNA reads TGTGCCAGCAGCCCTCCTGGGACTCCTCGGGTGGTCTACGAGCAGTACTTC.

As DNA, the CDR3 is TGTGCCAGCAGTGACCGGGACAGGGGGCGAAATGAGCAGTTCTTC. It is translated as CASSDRDRGRNEQFF. The chain recombines TRBV6-4 with TRBJ2-1, with TRBD1 matching 12 bases. V gave up 2 bases and J gave up 7 bases; unmatched junction bases: 3. Germline CDR1 is MRHNA and CDR2 is SNTAGT. This CDR3 contains 15 residues.

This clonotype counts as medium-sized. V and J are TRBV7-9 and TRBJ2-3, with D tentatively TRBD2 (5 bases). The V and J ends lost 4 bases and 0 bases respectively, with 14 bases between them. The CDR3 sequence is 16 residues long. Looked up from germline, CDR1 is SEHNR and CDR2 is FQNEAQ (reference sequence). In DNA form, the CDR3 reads TGTGCCAGCAGCTCCCTCTGGACGGGAAGCACAGATACGCAGTATTTT. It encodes CASSSLWTGSTDTQYF.